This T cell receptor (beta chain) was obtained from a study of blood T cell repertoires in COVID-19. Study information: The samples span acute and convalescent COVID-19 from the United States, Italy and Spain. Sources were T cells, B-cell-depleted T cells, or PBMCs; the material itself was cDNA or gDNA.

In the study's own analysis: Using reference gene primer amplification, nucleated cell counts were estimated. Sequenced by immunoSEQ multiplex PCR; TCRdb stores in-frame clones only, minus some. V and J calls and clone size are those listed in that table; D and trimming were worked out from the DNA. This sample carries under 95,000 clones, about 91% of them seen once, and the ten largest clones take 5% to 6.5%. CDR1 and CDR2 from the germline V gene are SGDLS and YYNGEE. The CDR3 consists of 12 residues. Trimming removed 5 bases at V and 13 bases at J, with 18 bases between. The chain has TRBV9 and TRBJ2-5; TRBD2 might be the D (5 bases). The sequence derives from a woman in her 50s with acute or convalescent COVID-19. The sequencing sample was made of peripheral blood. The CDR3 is CASSQLLGHRYF. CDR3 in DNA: TGTGCCAGCAGTCAACTACTAGGGCACCGGTACTTC.